What follows describes a single T cell receptor beta chain. PBMCs, at least 6.5 million per sample, were isolated. The sample comes from a study of blood T cells in healthy people across ages. The second PCR ran roughly 6 to 12 cycles with a sample-barcoded 5' primer and J-beta primers. One entry per CDR3 protein, called by TCRdb with MiXCR from the 5' RACE reads. Of fewer than 1,000,000 distinct CDR3 sequences listed, 44% are singletons. The CDR3 sequence is 17 residues long. V lost 0 bases and J 0 bases, leaving 14 bases between the germline ends. The sequenced sample was blood. This chain links TRBV12-3 or TRBV12-4 with TRBJ1-1, with a weak D call TRBD1 (5 bases). This clonotype was sampled from a man aged 60 to 69 in good health. CDR3 bases: TGTGCCAGCAGTTTAGCGCCCCCCGGGGGTATGAACACTGAAGCTTTCTTT. Its translation: CASSLAPPGGMNTEAFF.